Detailed here is one TCR beta chain. The entry originates in a study of blood T cell repertoires in COVID-19. Study-level information: Collection of acute and convalescent COVID-19 samples took place in the United States, Italy and Spain. T cells, B-cell-depleted T cells, or PBMCs provided the cDNA or gDNA that served as material.

In the source study's methods: Reference gene primer amplification yielded estimated nucleated cell counts. Assay: immunoSEQ multiplex PCR; the TCRdb copy retains only in-frame clones and omits some. D and trimming were read from the DNA, whereas the V and J calls and clone size are those reported in that table. The sample has tens of thousands of clones; roughly 90% are singletons. The sample was peripheral blood. This receptor was identified in a man over 45 with acute or convalescent COVID-19.

The CDR3 loop is CASSIRGGVYNEQFF. CDR3 nucleotides: TGTGCCAGTAGTATTAGGGGGGGCGTCTACAATGAGCAGTTCTTC. The genes are TRBV19 and TRBJ2-1; weak D call: TRBD2 (7 bases). The CDR3 runs 15 residues. In germline, CDR1 is LNHDA, CDR2 SQIVND (reference sequence). The V end was cut by 3 bases, the J end by 3 bases, with 12 bases between.